This T cell receptor (beta chain) was recorded in a study of early T cells in non-severe SARS-CoV-2 infection. Study-level background: It was bulk RNA from unsorted whole blood that was sequenced, and the chains were unpaired. Overall study results and limits: Anti-spike CD8 responses were favored in VDJdb matching, and private and CD4 specificities were missed.

This clonotype was seen more than once but under ten times. Its antigen remains unknown. TCRdb called the 5' RACE reads again in MiXCR, with one record for every CDR3 protein. Among 100,000 to 150,000 distinct CDR3 sequences listed, under 15% were seen once. Between the trimmed V and J ends, which lost 0 bases and 7 bases, there was a span of 10 bases. The CDR3 extends over 14 amino acids. Germline assignment: CDR1 LGHNA and CDR2 YNFKEQ. Sequenced sample: whole blood. The chain couples TRBV4-2 to TRBJ2-4; D is unresolved. This receptor was obtained from an adult who was a healthcare worker with PCR-confirmed SARS-CoV-2 infection or an uninfected control (not recorded which). The CDR3, as DNA: TGTGCCAGCAGCCAAGATAAGGATCGGAACATTCAGTACTTC. It translates to CASSQDKDRNIQYF.